The 18 T cell receptor beta chains in this list originate from one sample, sequenced in a study of regulatory T cells in long-lasting Graves disease. As to time point: persistent/refractory GD, antithyroid drugs over 5 years with positive TRAb. The TCR library used RNA extracted from PBMCs. iRepertoire HTBI primers and Arm-PCR of CDR3 regions built TCR beta libraries. TCRdb independently ran MiXCR on the multiplex PCR reads; one entry per CDR3 protein. Here the sample spans about 300,000 distinct CDR3 sequences, around 20% being singletons. The source material was peripheral blood mononuclear cells (PBMCs), sampled when the disease was refractory, from a patient treated with antithyroid drugs. These receptors came from a female donor with Graves disease.

V usage is TRBV10-3 and J usage is TRBJ1-4, with unresolved D. Germline values: CDR1 ENHRY, CDR2 SYGVKD. The V gene lost 5 bases and the J gene lost 8 bases, with 9 bases spanning the gap. The CDR3 contains 12 residues. CDR3 sequence (DNA): TGTGCCATCAGTTTGAGTGGGGAAAAACTGTTTTTT. It translates to CAISLSGEKLFF.

This clonotype was recorded many times. Written as DNA, the CDR3 is TGCAGTGCTCCCTCGACAGGGTTCACTGAAGCTTTCTTT. It specifies CSAPSTGFTEAFF. The chain joins TRBV20-1 to TRBJ1-1, with 7 nucleotides matching TRBD1. Germline assignment: CDR1 DFQATT and CDR2 SNEGSKA (reference sequence). V lost 5 bases to trimming and J lost 4 bases; unmatched junction nucleotides: 7. The CDR3 is made up of 13 amino acids.

This sequence joins TRBV7-9 and TRBJ1-2; no definite D call. Germline CDR1 is SEHNR and CDR2 is FQNEAQ (reference sequence). The CDR3 consists of 15 residues. Trimming left V 1 base short and J 8 bases short, with 17 bases between. DNA for the CDR3: TGTGCCAGCAGCTTAGACAACCAAGCCTTTTTAGGCTACACCTTC. It specifies CASSLDNQAFLGYTF.

The genes are TRBV6-5 and TRBJ2-7; 9 bases map to TRBD1. V dropped 0 bases and J dropped 5; count of bases not matched to a gene: 2. This CDR3 has 14 amino acids. Germline V gene lookup returns CDR1 MNHEY and CDR2 SVGAGI. In DNA, the CDR3 is TGTGCCAGCAGTTACTCGGGGACAGGGAACGAGCAGTACTTC. It yields the protein CASSYSGTGNEQYF.

In its sample, this clonotype was seen many times. The chain carries TRBV2 and TRBJ1-5, with 7 nucleotides matching TRBD1. Germline V gives CDR1 SNHLY, CDR2 FYNNEI. V dropped 3 bases and J dropped 5; count of bases not matched to a gene: 7. The CDR3 contains 15 residues. The CDR3 nucleotides are TGTGCCAGCAGTGACGGCAGGGGGGAGTATCAGCCCCAGCATTTT. Translation gives CASSDGRGEYQPQHF. Drawing the rest from reference TRBV2 and TRBJ1-5, the complete variable domain is EPEVTQTPSHQVTQMGQEVILRCVPISNHLYFYWYRQILGQKVEFLVSFYNNEISEKSEIFDDQFSVERPDGSNFTLKIRSTKLEDSAMYFCASSDGRGEYQPQHFGDGTRLSIL.

This chain connects TRBV28 to TRBJ2-1; D gene unclear. The CDR3 consists of 13 residues. Trimming stripped 4 bases from V and 1 base from J, with 5 bases between. Germline lookup yields CDR1 MDHEN and CDR2 SYDVKM. CDR3 nucleotides: TGTGCCAGCAGTTCTGGTTCCTACAATGAGCAGTTCTTC. It specifies CASSSGSYNEQFF.

This clonotype was found a few times. The chain is built from TRBV14 and TRBJ1-2; D not certain. V dropped 6 bases and J dropped 8 bases, with 16 bases sitting between them. The length of the CDR3 is 13 residues. The germline CDR1 and CDR2 sequences are SGHDN and FVKESK. The chain's CDR3 is CASSLHPGVGYTF. CDR3 nucleotide sequence: TGTGCCAGCAGTCTCCATCCGGGAGTCGGCTACACCTTC.

This clonotype has ten or more counts. The V gene is TRBV28, the J gene TRBJ1-4, with a possible D match to TRBD1 (6 bases). The V end lost 5 bases, the J end lost 7 bases, and 17 bases lay between the germline ends. Germline CDR1 is MDHEN and CDR2 is SYDVKM. This CDR3 is 15 amino acids long. CDR3 coding DNA: TGTGCCAGCAGTGCCCCTCAGGGGTTCGGTGAAAAACTGTTTTTT. Encoded protein: CASSAPQGFGEKLFF.

Many counts were recorded for this clonotype. The chain combines TRBV28 with TRBJ2-7; 8 bases are a match to TRBD2. This CDR3 contains 16 residues. The V segment lost 5 bases and the J segment 4 bases; nucleotides outside the gene matches: 13. The germline CDR1 and CDR2 sequences are MDHEN and SYDVKM. The CDR3 spells CASSKIAGHGVYEQYF. For the CDR3, the DNA is TGTGCCAGCAGTAAAATAGCGGGACACGGGGTATACGAGCAGTACTTC.

This clonotype occurred a few times. The chain has TRBV5-1 and TRBJ2-7; D gene ambiguous. The ends were cut back, 2 bases at V and 0 bases at J, with 9 bases in the middle. The germline V gene has CDR1 SGHRS and CDR2 YFSETQ. This CDR3 region has 14 residues. The CDR3 region has the DNA TGCGCCAGCAGCTTTGGACCCGCCTCCTACGAGCAGTACTTC. Its protein product is CASSFGPASYEQYF.

This clonotype was seen a handful of times. This chain joins TRBV7-2 and TRBJ2-1; 11 nucleotides agree with TRBD2. Germline V gene sequence: CDR1 SGHTA, CDR2 FQGNSA. V trimming: 1 base; J trimming: 3 bases; junction bases outside the gene matches: 5. The CDR3 has 17 amino acids. CDR3: CASSLVVLAGGYNEQFF. The CDR3 coding sequence is TGTGCCAGCAGCTTAGTCGTGCTAGCGGGAGGCTACAATGAGCAGTTCTTC.

Here the CDR3 DNA reads TGCAGTGCTGCGGGGGACCCGGGCACTGAAGCTTTCTTT. This encodes CSAAGDPGTEAFF. The gene calls are TRBV20-1 and TRBJ1-1; D might be TRBD1 (5 bases). The germline V and J ends were trimmed by 5 bases and 4 bases, with 14 bases remaining between them. The CDR3 extends over 13 amino acids. The germline gives CDR1 DFQATT, CDR2 SNEGSKA (reference sequence).

The chain carries TRBV28 and TRBJ2-3; D is undetermined. Germline V CDR1 and CDR2: MDHEN, SYDVKM. The CDR3 is made up of 14 amino acids. V lost 7 bases, J lost 6 bases, and 17 bases lay in between. CDR3 amino acids: CASIPDQLGDTQYF. Here the CDR3 DNA reads TGTGCCAGCATCCCGGACCAGCTGGGGGATACGCAGTATTTT. The full variable domain, in which reference TRBV28 and TRBJ2-3 provide the parts outside the CDR3, is DVKVTQSSRYLVKRTGEKVFLECVQDMDHENMFWYRQDPGLGLRLIYFSYDVKMKEKGDIPEGYSVSREKKERFSLILESASTNQTSMYLCASIPDQLGDTQYFGPGTRLTVL.

This clonotype was observed at least ten times. The CDR3 protein is CASSGSWVGGETQYF. The DNA for the CDR3 is TGTGCCAGCAGCGGAAGCTGGGTGGGTGGGGAGACCCAGTACTTC. The gene calls are TRBV7-2 and TRBJ2-5; D unresolved. This CDR3 spans 15 amino acids. The ends were cut back, 5 bases at V and 5 bases at J, with 18 bases in the middle. CDR1 is SGHTA and CDR2 is FQGNSA in the germline V gene. Full variable domain (missing parts from reference TRBV7-2 and TRBJ2-5): GAGVSQSPSNKVTEKGKDVELRCDPISGHTALYWYRQSLGQGLEFLIYFQGNSAPDKSGLPSDRFSAERTGGSVSTLTIQRTQQEDSAVYLCASSGSWVGGETQYFGPGTRLLVL.

The chain links TRBV20-1 to TRBJ2-3; maybe TRBD2 (5 bases). CDR1 is DFQATT, CDR2 SNEGSKA, per germline (reference sequence). This CDR3 contains 15 residues. The V gene lost 3 bases and the J gene lost 0 bases, with 13 bases spanning the gap. The CDR3 DNA is TGCAGTGCTAGCCTCGCTGGCGGGAGCACAGATACGCAGTATTTT. Translating gives CSASLAGGSTDTQYF.

As for this clonotype: A much larger clone differs from this one at a single base, so this may be a read error. V and J are TRBV12-3 or TRBV12-4 and TRBJ2-7, with TRBD1 matching 10 bases. This CDR3 has 14 residues. V dropped 5 bases and J dropped 6; count of bases not matched to a gene: 7. Written as DNA, the CDR3 is TGTGCCAGCAGTCGGACAGGGGGAATAGGCGAGCAGTACTTC. Translated: CASSRTGGIGEQYF.

The V gene is TRBV10-3, the J gene TRBJ2-7; TRBD2 matches at 10 bases. CDR3 length equals 18 residues. Losses at the gene ends were 6 bases for V and 6 bases for J; bases not matched to a gene: 20. CDR1 is ENHRY and CDR2 is SYGVKD in the germline V gene. The CDR3 DNA is TGTGCCATCAGCCCCGCCAGTGGCCGTCTAGCGGGAGTAAGCGAGCAGTACTTC. Translation gives CAISPASGRLAGVSEQYF.

This clonotype appeared a few times. The CDR3 sequence: CAWSRLSGANVLTF. CDR3 in DNA: TGTGCCTGGAGCCGTCTCTCTGGGGCCAACGTCCTGACTTTC. This sequence joins TRBV30 and TRBJ2-6; D remains unclear. V shed 3 bases and J shed 0 bases, with 6 bases lying between them. The CDR3 length is 14 residues. CDR1 and CDR2 from the germline V gene are GTSNPN and SVGIG (reference sequence).